A selection of T cell receptor beta chains follows, all from one sample in a study of patients and donors after allogeneic stem cell transplantation. MiXCR was run by TCRdb on the RT-PCR reads, yielding one entry per CDR3 protein. Of 95,000 to 120,000 distinct CDR3 sequences in the sample, roughly 35% are singletons; the top ten hold under 30%. The source material was blood, either unsorted or a sorted T cell fraction (not recorded which). Receptor source: a human donor who was either an allogeneic HSCT recipient or a stem cell or donor lymphocyte infusion donor (not recorded which). It is not recorded whose cells these are; they may come from a transplant donor. CDR3s include the opening cysteine and the closing phenylalanine or tryptophan.

v_call	cdr3_aa
TRBV28	CASSLLGGAETQYF
TRBV7-3	CASSLTNANTGELFF
TRBV6-2/TRBV6-3	CASSYPTENTEAFF
TRBV7-2	CASSLGLPLETQYF
TRBV12-3/TRBV12-4	CASSKTSGSYNEQFF
TRBV7-9	CASSPDPANTEAFF
TRBV6-5	CASSYLVGEQYGYTF
TRBV29-1	CSVVAGGHYEQYF
TRBV6-5	CASSYPWGEQFF
TRBV6-2/TRBV6-3	CASRPKINSNQPQHF
TRBV7-9	CASSLPSTYGYTF
TRBV11-2	CASSPREGSETQYF
TRBV2	CASTPQGRSEAFF
TRBV11-2	CASSLVPSSYNEQFF
TRBV7-8	CASSLGTGVWGYTF
TRBV27	CASRTSGNEQYF
TRBV10-3	CATKTGRYGNTIYF
TRBV27	CASSNHRGIAFF
TRBV28	CASSLRRALYQETQYF
TRBV28	CASRVQGVTGELFF
TRBV25-1	CASRGSANTEAFF
TRBV27	CASSLVQGVGQPQHF
TRBV29-1	CSVESRGGLFF
TRBV5-6	CASSLGELRWYNEQFF
TRBV20-1	CSATRSTVGGTQYF
TRBV6-6	CASRAGQKNQPQHF
TRBV20-1	CSESQFSGGTDTQYF
TRBV10-3	CAIRNLAGLGNEQFF
TRBV12-3/TRBV12-4	CASSHSLPSTDTQYF
TRBV7-8	CASSLGAADTQYF
TRBV7-9	CASSLAYLGGRTEAFF
TRBV28	CASSLILPRGNSPLHF
TRBV7-9	CASSLGLVDEQFF
TRBV6-5	CASRTGTGEWYSPLHF
TRBV6-5	CASSYSIGRAGTEAFF
TRBV10-3	CAISPRQANTEAFF
TRBV12-3/TRBV12-4	CASKGTGEQFF
TRBV12-3/TRBV12-4	CASSLRAGNPYEQYF
TRBV4-3	CASSLTDSSYEQYF
TRBV7-9	CASSLKLAGVYNEQFF